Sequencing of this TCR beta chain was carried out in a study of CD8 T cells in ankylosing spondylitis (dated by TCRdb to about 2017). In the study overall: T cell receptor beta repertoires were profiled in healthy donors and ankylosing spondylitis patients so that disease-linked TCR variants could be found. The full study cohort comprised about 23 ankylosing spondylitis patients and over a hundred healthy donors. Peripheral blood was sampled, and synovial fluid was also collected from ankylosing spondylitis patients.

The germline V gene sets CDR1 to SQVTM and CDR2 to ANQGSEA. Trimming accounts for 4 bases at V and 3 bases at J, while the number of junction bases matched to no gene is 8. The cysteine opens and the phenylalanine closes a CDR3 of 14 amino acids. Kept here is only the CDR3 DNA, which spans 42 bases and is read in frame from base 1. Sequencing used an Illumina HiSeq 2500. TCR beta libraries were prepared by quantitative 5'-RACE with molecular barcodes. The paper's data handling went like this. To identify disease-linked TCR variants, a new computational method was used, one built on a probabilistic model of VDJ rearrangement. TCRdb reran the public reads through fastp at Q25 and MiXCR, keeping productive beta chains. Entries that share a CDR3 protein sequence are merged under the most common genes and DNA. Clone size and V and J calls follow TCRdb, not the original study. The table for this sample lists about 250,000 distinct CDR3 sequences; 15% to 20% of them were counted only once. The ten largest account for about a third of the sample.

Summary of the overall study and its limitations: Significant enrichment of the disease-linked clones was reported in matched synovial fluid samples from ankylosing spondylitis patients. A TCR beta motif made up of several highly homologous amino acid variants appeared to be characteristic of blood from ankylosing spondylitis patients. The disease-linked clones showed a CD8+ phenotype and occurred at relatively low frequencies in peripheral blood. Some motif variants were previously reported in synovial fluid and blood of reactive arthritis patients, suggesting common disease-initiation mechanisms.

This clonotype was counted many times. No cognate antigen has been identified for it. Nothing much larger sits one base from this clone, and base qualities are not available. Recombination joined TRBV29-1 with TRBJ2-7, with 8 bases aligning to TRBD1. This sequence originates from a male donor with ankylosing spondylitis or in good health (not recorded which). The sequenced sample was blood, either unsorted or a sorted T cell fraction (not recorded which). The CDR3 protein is CSVVDGQGIYEQYF. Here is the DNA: TGCAGCGTTGTAGATGGACAGGGCATCTACGAGCAGTACTTC.